What follows describes a single T cell receptor beta chain. This clonotype turned up a few times. This clone's antigen is unknown. Per-base quality was not reported, and no clone a single base away is much larger than it. Patients with ophthalmopathy had moderately to severely active disease, with a Clinical Activity Score of 3 or more, a NOSPECS grade of 4 or more, and a disease duration of less than 3 months. Patients were excluded if they had other autoimmune diseases, uncontrolled infections, pregnancy or lactation. Clinical symptoms, serum thyroxine, TRAb, thyroid ultrasound and orbital computed tomography formed the basis of the diagnosis. PBMCs were isolated from 7.5 to 10 ml of fresh peripheral blood by Ficoll-Paque density gradient centrifugation. Trizol reagent was used to extract the total RNA, and its quality was then checked on an Agilent 2100 Bioanalyzer. The data are from a study of Graves' ophthalmopathy and Graves' hyperthyroidism (dated by TCRdb to the late 2010s). General notes on the study: Peripheral blood was collected at initial diagnosis, prior to any treatment. To tell Graves' ophthalmopathy apart from Graves' hyperthyroidism, and to predict which patients would progress to ophthalmopathy, the study relied on TCR beta repertoire signatures. In total, around 130 blood samples were TCR-sequenced: 40 to 45 ophthalmopathy, over 70 hyperthyroidism and roughly 17 hyperthyroidism-to-ophthalmopathy patients. A discovery set of 100 patients (around 44 ophthalmopathy, 60 or so stable hyperthyroidism) was enrolled to explore V-J signatures distinguishing ophthalmopathy from hyperthyroidism. An independent validation cohort was composed of fewer than 20 hyperthyroidism patients and around 16 patients who later progressed from hyperthyroidism to ophthalmopathy. In roughly 6 hyperthyroidism patients, the T-cell repertoires found in thyroid tissue were compared with those found in blood. After sampling, hyperthyroidism patients received methimazole starting at 30 mg daily, and ophthalmopathy patients received high-dose intravenous methylprednisolone. What the research found in general, with its limitations: In validation, the model predicted ophthalmopathy progression with about 70% sensitivity and approximately 72% specificity; some 13 predicted patients were CT-confirmed with GO in a median of about 6.1 months. No statistical method was used to set the sample size in advance, and the investigators knew which group each participant was assigned to. Most expanded thyroid clonotypes with a frequency above 0.001 also appeared in blood, which suggests that blood repertoires may reflect the immune response in the thyroid. In cross-validation, the 13-signature model distinguished ophthalmopathy from stable hyperthyroidism with approximately 88% sensitivity and 81% to 83% specificity, and in the test set the corresponding values were roughly 80% and 76%.

For repertoire sequencing, TCR beta CDR3 regions were amplified from RNA transcripts. The first round was an RT-PCR using HTBI primers with the Qiagen OneStep RT-PCR kit, and this first round was followed by a second-round multiplex PCR, then size selection and purification. Libraries were sequenced on an Illumina HiSeq2000 using paired-end 100 bp reads. In the authors' own workflow: SOAPnuke was used to process the reads, removing any read that contained adapters or uncalled bases, had a mean Phred below 15, or lacked an exact match to the constant primer or identifier. COPE v1.2.5 was used to merge the high-quality paired reads. Unique nucleotide sequences were defined as clonotypes and aligned to IMGT TRB V, D and J references using MiTCR v1.1. Analysis was restricted to V-J combinations with a frequency above 0.0001, which covered 98% to 99.2% of repertoires. A TCR clonal expansion and chaos score per V-J combination was defined as the ratio of F50 clonal expansion to chaos observed in the TCRdist matrix. Welch's t-statistics and random forest were used to narrow the features down to around 12 V-J combinations, which were then fed into a naive Bayes classifier. The Morisita-Horn index was used to measure how similar the thyroid and blood repertoires were. Using fastp at Q25 and MiXCR, TCRdb reprocessed the public reads and kept productive beta chains. Rows merge per CDR3 protein into single entries with the most common DNA and genes. The V and J calls reflect TCRdb's pipeline rather than the authors' work. For this sample there are about 700,000 distinct CDR3 sequences; roughly two fifths appear just once. The top ten clonotypes cover 44% of the sample.

The CDR1 and CDR2 encoded by the germline V gene (reference sequence) are SEHNR and FQNEAQ. V loses 1 base at its end and J loses 5 bases; junction bases beyond the gene matches: 5. Inclusive of the bounding cysteine and phenylalanine, the CDR3 is 15 residues long. The kept DNA is CDR3 alone, 45 bases in frame from the first base. The rearrangement joined TRBV7-9 to TRBJ2-7; 10 bases in the junction line up with TRBD1. This receptor was identified in an adult man with Graves' ophthalmopathy. Sequenced input: peripheral blood. The nucleotides read TGTGCCAGCAGCTTAGTCGGGACAGGGGACCACGAGCAGTACTTC. Translated, it reads CASSLVGTGDHEQYF.